This is a list of T cell receptor beta chains from one sample in a study of identifying expanded T cells in peripheral blood. Libraries were prepared by immunoSEQ multiplex PCR; TCRdb keeps only in-frame clonotypes and omits some of them. The sample has under 150,000 clones; 84% are singletons. Input material: blood. The receptors here all came from a person aged 18 to 75 in good health. The CDR3 runs from the conserved cysteine through the conserved F or W. A D gene is named only where the DNA matches it firmly. Where a row states a size, it is once, few, many or the class of an expanded clone; other rows omit it.

clone size: .
V gene: TRBV6-5
J gene: TRBJ2-2
D gene: TRBD1
CDR3 length: 15
CDR3 protein: CASSSRQGETGELFF
CDR3 DNA: TGTGCCAGCAGTTCCCGACAGGGGGAAACCGGGGAGCTGTTTTTT

clone size: .
V gene: TRBV15
J gene: TRBJ2-7
D gene: .
CDR3 length: 13
CDR3 protein: CATSTAGTYEQYF
CDR3 DNA: TGTGCCACCAGCACCGCGGGGACCTACGAGCAGTACTTC

clone size: .
V gene: TRBV29-1
J gene: TRBJ1-2
D gene: .
CDR3 length: 12
CDR3 protein: CSVDRRIYGYTF
CDR3 DNA: TGCAGCGTCGACAGGAGAATCTATGGCTACACCTTC

clone size: .
V gene: TRBV7-2
J gene: TRBJ1-5
D gene: TRBD1
CDR3 length: 16
CDR3 protein: CASSPRTGGLNQPQHF
CDR3 DNA: TGTGCCAGCAGCCCACGGACAGGGGGGCTCAATCAGCCCCAGCATTTT

clone size: .
V gene: TRBV5-1
J gene: TRBJ2-6
D gene: .
CDR3 length: 15
CDR3 protein: CASSLGGSGANVLTF
CDR3 DNA: TGCGCCAGCAGTTTAGGGGGTTCTGGGGCCAACGTCCTGACTTTC

clone size: .
V gene: TRBV5-1
J gene: TRBJ2-5
D gene: .
CDR3 length: 15
CDR3 protein: CASSLMYPGRETQYF
CDR3 DNA: TGCGCCAGCAGCTTGATGTACCCTGGGAGGGAGACCCAGTACTTC

clone size: .
V gene: TRBV4-3
J gene: TRBJ1-2
D gene: .
CDR3 length: 16
CDR3 protein: CASSQEIGGESYGYTF
CDR3 DNA: TGCGCCAGCAGCCAAGAGATTGGGGGTGAAAGCTATGGCTACACCTTC

clone size: few
V gene: TRBV7-6
J gene: TRBJ2-2
D gene: .
CDR3 length: 14
CDR3 protein: CASSLGEGTGELFF
CDR3 DNA: TGTGCCAGCAGCCTGGGAGAGGGTACCGGGGAGCTGTTTTTT

clone size: .
V gene: TRBV6-6
J gene: TRBJ1-5
D gene: .
CDR3 length: 12
CDR3 protein: CASSRGDQPQHF
CDR3 DNA: TGTGCCAGCAGTAGGGGCGATCAGCCCCAGCATTTT

clone size: .
V gene: TRBV7-3
J gene: TRBJ1-1
D gene: .
CDR3 length: 13
CDR3 protein: CASAERGYTEAFF
CDR3 DNA: TGTGCCAGCGCCGAACGGGGGTACACTGAAGCTTTCTTT

clone size: .
V gene: TRBV7-9
J gene: TRBJ2-7
D gene: .
CDR3 length: 16
CDR3 protein: CASSPLTRQSSYEQYF
CDR3 DNA: TGTGCCAGCAGCCCTTTGACGAGACAGAGCTCCTACGAGCAGTACTTC

clone size: once
V gene: TRBV4-1
J gene: TRBJ2-1
D gene: .
CDR3 length: 14
CDR3 protein: CASSQDSTDFGQFF
CDR3 DNA: TGCGCCAGCAGCCAAGACTCGACCGACTTTGGGCAGTTCTTC

clone size: .
V gene: TRBV6-1
J gene: TRBJ2-1
D gene: .
CDR3 length: 11
CDR3 protein: CASRHTNEQFF
CDR3 DNA: TGTGCCAGCCGCCACACTAATGAGCAGTTCTTC

clone size: .
V gene: TRBV7-9
J gene: TRBJ1-1
D gene: .
CDR3 length: 13
CDR3 protein: CASSLTAGTEAFF
CDR3 DNA: TGTGCCAGCAGCTTAACAGCCGGCACTGAAGCTTTCTTT

clone size: .
V gene: TRBV7-2
J gene: TRBJ2-1
D gene: TRBD2
CDR3 length: 17
CDR3 protein: CASSSGLAPRSYNEQFF
CDR3 DNA: TGTGCCAGCAGCTCAGGACTAGCCCCGCGCTCCTACAATGAGCAGTTCTTC

clone size: .
V gene: TRBV6-5
J gene: TRBJ1-6
D gene: .
CDR3 length: 15
CDR3 protein: CASSPLPSYNSPLHF
CDR3 DNA: TGTGCCAGCAGTCCCCTCCCCTCCTATAATTCACCCCTCCACTTT

clone size: .
V gene: TRBV5-1
J gene: TRBJ2-4
D gene: .
CDR3 length: 15
CDR3 protein: CASDPGDLAKNIQYF
CDR3 DNA: TGCGCCAGCGACCCGGGCGACCTAGCCAAAAACATTCAGTACTTC

clone size: .
V gene: TRBV7-9
J gene: TRBJ1-1
D gene: .
CDR3 length: 13
CDR3 protein: CASSLVLNTEAFF
CDR3 DNA: TGTGCCAGCAGCTTAGTTCTGAACACTGAAGCTTTCTTT

clone size: .
V gene: TRBV27
J gene: TRBJ1-2
D gene: .
CDR3 length: 16
CDR3 protein: CASSLYSAGSAIGYTF
CDR3 DNA: TGTGCCAGCAGTTTATATTCGGCAGGTTCAGCTATAGGCTACACCTTC

clone size: .
V gene: TRBV7-9
J gene: TRBJ2-2
D gene: .
CDR3 length: 14
CDR3 protein: CASSLAGEYGELFF
CDR3 DNA: TGTGCCAGCAGCTTAGCAGGGGAGTACGGGGAGCTGTTTTTT

clone size: .
V gene: TRBV5-6
J gene: TRBJ2-3
D gene: TRBD2
CDR3 length: 16
CDR3 protein: CASSRQASSGGHTQYF
CDR3 DNA: TGTGCCAGCAGCCGCCAGGCGTCTAGCGGGGGGCATACGCAGTATTTT

clone size: .
V gene: TRBV9
J gene: TRBJ2-6
D gene: .
CDR3 length: 15
CDR3 protein: CASSVVSSGANVLTF
CDR3 DNA: TGTGCCAGCAGCGTAGTAAGCTCTGGGGCCAACGTCCTGACTTTC

clone size: .
V gene: TRBV4-1
J gene: TRBJ1-2
D gene: .
CDR3 length: 13
CDR3 protein: CASSQGTSEGYTF
CDR3 DNA: TGCGCCAGCAGCCAAGGGACATCTGAGGGCTACACCTTC

clone size: few
V gene: TRBV2
J gene: TRBJ1-2
D gene: .
CDR3 length: 15
CDR3 protein: CASSSFRDAPGGYTF
CDR3 DNA: TGTGCCAGCAGTTCATTTAGGGACGCCCCGGGGGGCTACACCTTC

clone size: .
V gene: TRBV7-2
J gene: TRBJ2-7
D gene: TRBD1
CDR3 length: 15
CDR3 protein: CASSPWTGDFNEQYF
CDR3 DNA: TGTGCCAGCAGCCCGTGGACAGGGGATTTTAACGAGCAGTACTTC

clone size: .
V gene: TRBV2
J gene: TRBJ1-5
D gene: .
CDR3 length: 13
CDR3 protein: CASSEAGTEGLHF
CDR3 DNA: TGTGCCAGCAGTGAAGCAGGAACAGAGGGACTGCATTTT

clone size: .
V gene: TRBV7-5
J gene: TRBJ2-7
D gene: .
CDR3 length: 15
CDR3 protein: CARIGTGQGTYEQYF
CDR3 DNA: TGTGCCAGAATCGGTACGGGACAGGGAACCTACGAGCAGTACTTC

clone size: .
V gene: TRBV28
J gene: TRBJ1-3
D gene: TRBD1
CDR3 length: 16
CDR3 protein: CASSSAGQGVGNTIYF
CDR3 DNA: TGTGCCAGCAGTTCAGCAGGACAGGGGGTCGGAAACACCATATATTTT

clone size: few
V gene: TRBV19
J gene: TRBJ1-1
D gene: .
CDR3 length: 14
CDR3 protein: CASSIGGITTEAFF
CDR3 DNA: TGTGCCAGTAGTATAGGTGGCATAACTACTGAAGCTTTCTTT

clone size: .
V gene: TRBV6-5
J gene: TRBJ1-3
D gene: TRBD1
CDR3 length: 15
CDR3 protein: CASSFDRGPGNTIYF
CDR3 DNA: TGTGCCAGCAGTTTCGACAGGGGGCCTGGAAACACCATATATTTT

clone size: .
V gene: TRBV27
J gene: TRBJ1-1
D gene: .
CDR3 length: 12
CDR3 protein: CASNSGGTEAFF
CDR3 DNA: TGTGCCAGCAACTCGGGGGGCACTGAAGCTTTCTTT

clone size: .
V gene: TRBV30
J gene: TRBJ1-4
D gene: .
CDR3 length: 15
CDR3 protein: CAWSGTRGLGEKLFF
CDR3 DNA: TGTGCCTGGAGTGGTACCCGGGGGCTCGGGGAAAAACTGTTTTTT

clone size: .
V gene: TRBV6-1
J gene: TRBJ2-7
D gene: .
CDR3 length: 12
CDR3 protein: CASSEVSYEQYF
CDR3 DNA: TGTGCCAGCAGTGAAGTCTCCTACGAGCAGTACTTC

clone size: .
V gene: TRBV7-2
J gene: TRBJ1-6
D gene: TRBD1
CDR3 length: 17
CDR3 protein: CASSFKKGGGLNSPLHF
CDR3 DNA: TGTGCCAGCAGCTTCAAGAAGGGAGGGGGCCTTAATTCACCCCTCCACTTT

clone size: .
V gene: TRBV6-1
J gene: TRBJ1-1
D gene: .
CDR3 length: 13
CDR3 protein: CASSLYGNTEAFF
CDR3 DNA: TGTGCCAGCAGTTTGTACGGGAACACTGAAGCTTTCTTT

clone size: .
V gene: TRBV7-9
J gene: TRBJ2-4
D gene: .
CDR3 length: 15
CDR3 protein: CASTPMGLERNIQYF
CDR3 DNA: TGTGCCAGCACCCCCATGGGGCTAGAAAGAAACATTCAGTACTTC

clone size: .
V gene: TRBV4-1
J gene: TRBJ1-1
D gene: .
CDR3 length: 14
CDR3 protein: CASSPDPGRFYAFF
CDR3 DNA: TGCGCCAGCAGCCCGGACCCGGGGCGATTTTATGCTTTCTTT

clone size: .
V gene: TRBV6-5
J gene: TRBJ1-6
D gene: .
CDR3 length: 13
CDR3 protein: CASRQNLGSPLHF
CDR3 DNA: TGTGCCAGCAGGCAGAATCTAGGTTCACCCCTCCACTTT

clone size: .
V gene: TRBV2
J gene: TRBJ2-7
D gene: .
CDR3 length: 14
CDR3 protein: CASSGGPPPYEQYF
CDR3 DNA: TGTGCCAGCAGTGGGGGGCCCCCCCCTTACGAGCAGTACTTC

clone size: .
V gene: TRBV29-1
J gene: TRBJ2-7
D gene: .
CDR3 length: 13
CDR3 protein: CSVVGGTIAEQYF
CDR3 DNA: TGCAGCGTTGTGGGGGGGACAATTGCCGAGCAGTACTTC

clone size: few
V gene: TRBV27
J gene: TRBJ1-1
D gene: .
CDR3 length: 15
CDR3 protein: CASSLYGGAISEAFF
CDR3 DNA: TGTGCCAGCAGTTTATATGGGGGTGCGATCTCTGAAGCTTTCTTT

clone size: .
V gene: TRBV5-6
J gene: TRBJ2-7
D gene: TRBD2
CDR3 length: 15
CDR3 protein: CASSPGRGFNYEQYF
CDR3 DNA: TGTGCCAGCAGCCCAGGGCGGGGGTTCAACTACGAGCAGTACTTC

clone size: .
V gene: TRBV7-2
J gene: TRBJ2-7
D gene: TRBD1
CDR3 length: 16
CDR3 protein: CASSLTGQGNPYEQYF
CDR3 DNA: TGTGCCAGCAGCTTAACTGGACAGGGGAATCCCTACGAGCAGTACTTC

clone size: .
V gene: TRBV29-1
J gene: TRBJ1-1
D gene: .
CDR3 length: 11
CDR3 protein: CSVEKTLIAFF
CDR3 DNA: TGCAGCGTTGAAAAGACTTTGATAGCTTTCTTT

clone size: .
V gene: TRBV9
J gene: TRBJ2-3
D gene: .
CDR3 length: 12
CDR3 protein: CASSEYTDTQYF
CDR3 DNA: TGTGCCAGCAGCGAGTATACAGATACGCAGTATTTT

clone size: few
V gene: TRBV27
J gene: TRBJ2-7
D gene: .
CDR3 length: 15
CDR3 protein: CASSLSTRIPYEQYF
CDR3 DNA: TGTGCCAGCAGTTTATCGACCCGGATCCCCTACGAGCAGTACTTC

clone size: .
V gene: TRBV18
J gene: TRBJ1-2
D gene: .
CDR3 length: 15
CDR3 protein: CASSPRSQGKGAYTF
CDR3 DNA: TGTGCCAGCTCACCGCGTTCACAGGGAAAAGGTGCCTACACCTTC

clone size: .
V gene: TRBV6-5
J gene: TRBJ2-5
D gene: .
CDR3 length: 14
CDR3 protein: CASREPGTQETQYF
CDR3 DNA: TGTGCCAGCAGAGAACCCGGGACCCAAGAGACCCAGTACTTC

clone size: few
V gene: TRBV7-9
J gene: TRBJ1-3
D gene: TRBD1
CDR3 length: 14
CDR3 protein: CASSVTGTGNTIYF
CDR3 DNA: TGTGCCAGCAGCGTGACAGGGACTGGAAACACCATATATTTT